The source of this T cell receptor (beta chain) is a study of identical twins. A word on this clonotype: Antigen specificity is unknown.

CDR3 length: 16 amino acids. J gave up 7 bases and V 6 bases, and 8 bases lay outside the gene matches. MiXCR, run by TCRdb on the 5' RACE reads, gives a single entry per CDR3 protein. The sample has approximately 890,000 distinct CDR3 sequences, 9% to 15% seen once. Study-wide points: Insertion counts were lower in abundant cord blood beta clonotypes, a trend that memory repertoires did not show. Out-of-frame TCR alpha sharing in monozygotic twins exceeded recombination model predictions.

These data were also reused for a study on yellow fever vaccine responses in identical twins.

Material: PBMCs. This sequence originates from a woman between 18 and 29 years old in good health. V and J are TRBV12-3 or TRBV12-4 and TRBJ2-1; 14 bases align to TRBD2. The CDR3 sequence is CASSPSGTSGGNEQFF. The CDR3 DNA sequence: TGTGCCAGCAGCCCTAGCGGGACTAGCGGGGGTAATGAGCAGTTCTTC.